The 7 T cell receptor beta chains below all came from one sample that was sequenced in a study of long-term antiretroviral therapy in people with HIV. Running of the v3.0 immunoSEQ assay took place at survey level. Repertoires were generated with immunoSEQ multiplex PCR, while TCRdb's copy carries only in-frame clones and drops some. The table includes 37,000 or so clones, 75% to 85% detected once. The material sequenced was unsorted PBMCs, taken 3.4 years after starting antiretroviral therapy. Receptors originate from a man aged 25 to 40 with HIV.

The sample holds one count of this clone. This chain uses TRBV5-8 with TRBJ1-5, with 9 nucleotides matching TRBD1. The germline gives CDR1 SGHTS, CDR2 YDEGEE. The CDR3 has 18 amino acids. With V trimmed by 1 base and J by 2 bases, 10 bases remained unmatched. The CDR3 is CASSLLATGGGGNQPQHF. The CDR3 DNA reads TGTGCCAGCAGCTTGTTGGCCACAGGGGGCGGTGGCAATCAGCCCCAGCATTTT.

CDR3 amino acids: CASGTKWGQGNTGELFF. Written as DNA, the CDR3 is TGTGCCAGCGGCACCAAATGGGGACAGGGAAACACCGGGGAGCTGTTTTTT. This chain links TRBV11-2 with TRBJ2-2; 9 nucleotides agree with TRBD1. The J segment lost 2 bases and the V segment lost 8 bases, leaving 12 bases of the junction unmatched. This CDR3 contains 17 residues. CDR1 is SGHAT, CDR2 FQNNGV, per germline.

The CDR3 spells CASSQDFDSNTEAFF. The CDR3 DNA follows: TGCGCCAGCAGCCAAGATTTCGACTCGAACACTGAAGCTTTCTTT. The chain joins TRBV4-3 to TRBJ1-1; D gene ambiguous. The CDR3 loop spans 15 amino acids. V lost 0 bases, J lost 1 base, and 9 bases lay in between. The germline gives CDR1 LGHNA, CDR2 YSLEER.

The chain carries TRBV10-3 and TRBJ2-3, with 9 bases lining up with TRBD2. Per the germline V gene, CDR1 is ENHRY and CDR2 is SYGVKD. This CDR3 is built from 14 residues. Germline trimming cut 5 bases from V and 1 base from J; bases unmatched to any gene: 1. For the CDR3, the DNA is TGTGCCATCAGTAGGACTAGCGGCACAGATACGCAGTATTTT. Translated, it gives CAISRTSGTDTQYF.

This rearrangement joins TRBV18 to TRBJ2-1; a possible D gene is TRBD2 (6 bases). Trimming pared 2 bases from V and 9 bases from J, leaving 14 bases between. Looked up from germline, CDR1 is KGHSH and CDR2 is LQKENI. The CDR3 is made up of 14 amino acids. In DNA form, the CDR3 reads TGTGCCAGCTCACCAGATCCGGGGGTCGGTGAGCAGTTCTTC. Protein product: CASSPDPGVGEQFF.

The CDR3 loop is CASSLESGDTQYF. CDR3 DNA sequence: TGTGCCAGCAGCTTAGAATCCGGAGATACGCAGTATTTT. The chain is built from TRBV7-9 and TRBJ2-3; D unclear. The CDR3 length is 13 residues. Germline V lookup: CDR1 SEHNR, CDR2 FQNEAQ (reference sequence). Trimming removed 1 base at V and 5 bases at J, with 7 bases between.

V and J are TRBV6-4 and TRBJ2-3; TRBD2 matches at 10 bases. The V gene's germline CDR1 is MRHNA and CDR2 SNTAGT. CDR3 length: 15 amino acids. Trimming cost V 3 bases and J 5 bases; bases outside gene matches: 5. CDR3 amino acids: CASSERASGRDTQYF. The CDR3 DNA follows: TGTGCCAGCAGTGAACGGGCTAGCGGGAGAGATACGCAGTATTTT.